This TCR beta chain was sequenced for a study of cytomegalovirus exposure and HLA in healthy donors (dated by TCRdb to 2015 to 2018). Broadly, across the study: An earlier analysis of approximately 640 of the donors reported approximately 300 Gb of sequence data and 117 million unique TCR beta sequences from approximately 180 million T cells. An early release covering some 640 HLA-typed donors comprised approximately 300 gigabases of sequencing data and around 80 million unique TCR sequences. Of the 300 to 500 genotyped donors, less than 90% were placed in the genetic ancestry cluster associated with self-reported Caucasian donors. The study was designed to test whether signatures of past pathogen exposure could be identified by cataloging public T cell receptors. The study profiled the T cell repertoires of about 720 subjects by immunosequencing and related them to cytomegalovirus serostatus. In addition to the first cohort of about 650 subjects, a separate validation cohort of 120 different subjects was used. The study combined high-throughput TCR immunosequencing, statistical association of individual TCRs with disease status, and machine learning to predict cytomegalovirus infection status. To study patterns of TCR occurrence, a later analysis re-analyzed previously published TCR beta repertoires from several hundred donors and added high-resolution HLA genotyping. In the later analysis, no new phenotypic data were used to find candidate immune exposures; instead, reliance was placed on TCR beta sequences and their occurrence across donors. An earlier analysis of fewer than 700 of the donors applied high-throughput TCR beta sequencing to assess whether each TCR beta V gene segment acted as functional or pseudogenic. Alongside the repertoire data, information on donor age, sex, ethnicity and CMV serostatus was compiled. A later genetic analysis took genome-wide SNP genotypes for 398 of the 666 donors and used that subset as a discovery cohort. Every repertoire in the discovery cohort had been generated on one and the same sequencing platform. Class I and class II HLA loci were covered by the typing at four-digit resolution. The number of donors typed differed by locus, with 629-630 for A, B, C, DRB1 and DQB1, roughly 520 for DQA1, under 610 for DPA1, and approximately 470 for DPB1. About five DR-DQ haplotypes were treated as single units for association and clustering because of strong linkage in the cohort. Among 300 to 500 genotyped donors of the cohort, an average of around 220,000 unique TCR beta nucleotide sequences was sequenced per donor, of which approximately 18% were non-productive. Paper-wide results and their limitations: In both the original and validation cohorts, the classifier was reported to diagnose cytomegalovirus status with high specificity and sensitivity. According to a later analysis, most CMV-associated TCR beta chains appeared to be HLA-restricted, and the HLA associations seemed to be driven largely by CMV exposure. A cluster of highly shared sequence variants was judged likely to be a technical artifact of the sequencing pipeline. A later analysis reported that several top co-occurrence clusters appeared linked to parvovirus B19, influenza, CMV and Epstein-Barr virus. The presence/absence analyses assumed that sequencing depth was roughly uniform across donors, and that assumption may not be true. In a later analysis, HLA-associated TCR beta chains were found to be more clonally expanded and to have lower generation probabilities than equally common non-associated chains. A further reported finding was that TCR beta sequences accurately predicted the HLA-A and HLA-B alleles for most subjects in the first cohort. In a later analysis, TCR association rates were found to vary across HLA loci, with the most associated TCRs seen for DRB1 alleles and the fewest for HLA-C alleles. In the study, around 150 TCR beta chains were listed as associated with cytomegalovirus. Some IMGT-functional V segments, including TRBV6-2 and TRBV6-3, could not be distinguished by the 87-base-pair reads and were therefore excluded. In a later genetic analysis, fewer N-insertions in productive TCRs were reported among donors in an Asian-associated ancestry cluster than the roughly 640-donor mean. Because HLA typing was missing for some donors at each locus, association tests included only the typed subset. In an earlier analysis of 587 of the donors, most TCR beta V segments appeared in productive rearrangements about 87% or about 30% of the time, broadly matching IMGT annotations. This cohort had only TCR beta chains sequenced, and the lack of alpha or paired-chain data limited which features could be detected. While some public TCRs were present in many individuals, most TCR sequences turned up only very rarely across donors. The earlier analysis of fewer than 750 of the donors excluded some 15 rarely observed V segments, including chromosome 9 orphons, because counts were too low. When HLA alleles, especially DR and DQ, strongly co-occurred, TCR associations were difficult to assign to individual alleles. At a false discovery rate of 0.05, a later analysis linked around 15,000 TCR beta sequences to specific HLA alleles. A few of the identified cytomegalovirus-associated TCR beta chains were confirmed in vitro to be specific for cytomegalovirus antigens. The authors suggested that the approach could potentially be extended to other disease states and immunological phenotypes. Correlated functional status among segregating V segments might be attributable to linkage disequilibrium, but an unknown experimental factor could not be ruled out. V-gene and J-gene trimming of TCR beta chains was associated with a missense DCLRE1C variant in a later genetic analysis, and the association was replicated in an independent cohort. Immune exposure information for the cohort was limited to CMV serostatus.

The CDR1 and CDR2 encoded by the germline V gene are MNHNS and SASEGT. The CDR3 spans 11 residues, from the cysteine through the phenylalanine. Only the CDR3 DNA is retained, 33 bases long and in frame from the first base. V loses 3 bases of germline sequence and J loses 6 bases, and the interval between the two ends is 5 bases. The cohort consisted of 666 healthy bone marrow donors. At the time of sampling, all cohort members were nominally healthy, though unrecorded immune exposures were likely present. The donor was CMV seronegative and belonged to the group of around 350 seronegative cohort members. A peripheral blood sample was provided by each donor, and peripheral blood mononuclear cells were used for TCR beta sequencing. The Qiagen DNeasy Blood Extraction Kit was used to extract genomic DNA from the blood cell samples. A note on this clone: Its target antigen remains unknown. Per-base qualities were not stored, and no clone one base away is much larger.

Library prep was done by the immunoSEQ multiplex PCR assay. For the multiplex PCR, a mixture combining 60 forward primers for TCR Vbeta segments and 13 reverse primers for TCR Jbeta segments was used. Amplification of the CDR3 region of rearranged TCR beta genes was performed with a multiplex PCR assay on genomic DNA. The Illumina HiSeq System was used to sequence the amplified TCR beta libraries as 87-base-pair reads. The source study handled its data this way. In a later analysis, roughly 80 million unique TCR beta chains were counted across the approximately 670 repertoires, and around 10 million of these chains were shared by at least two donors. A nearest-neighbor algorithm error-corrected the raw reads and collapsed the reads into unique sequences, merging closely related sequences to remove PCR and sequencing errors. V, D and J gene segments were assigned by aligning CDR3 sequences to IMGT reference sequences. Each retained sequence needed at least a six-nucleotide match to both a V gene segment and a J gene segment. A rearrangement was called productive if the CDR3 had no stop codons and remained in frame with V and J, and every other rearrangement was called non-productive. Following IMGT convention, CDR3 was defined as the stretch from the second conserved V-encoded cysteine to the conserved J-encoded phenylalanine. In an earlier analysis of more than 550 of the donors, sequences lacking an unambiguous match to a single V gene segment were excluded. In an earlier analysis of around 600 of the donors, V segments were called functional above 56.7% productive rearrangements and were called segregating when the between-donor standard deviation exceeded 5%. A statistical classification framework was built for diagnosing cytomegalovirus status from the catalog of TCR beta chain sequences. V and J gene assignment, in a later analysis, came from comparing TCR nucleotide sequences with IMGT/GENE-DB human TR gene sequences. In a later analysis, CDR3 sequences and most-parsimonious VDJ recombination scenarios were assigned using the TCRdist pipeline. A later analysis defined each TCR beta chain by its CDR3 amino acid sequence plus V-gene family, and excluded reads lacking a unique V-gene family. In a later analysis, 450 to 600 highly shared, low-generation-probability nucleotide sequences were removed to address suspected cross-contamination and a sequencing artifact. In a later analysis, a clonal expansion index for each public chain was calculated from normalized within-repertoire ranks of inferred template counts. Generation probabilities in a later analysis came from a VDJ recombination model fitted to out-of-frame rearrangements, and those results were checked against IGoR. Hypergeometric tests were used in a later analysis to score TCR-TCR, TCR-HLA and TCR-CMV co-occurrence, with a repertoire-size bias correction applied to the TCR pairs. To estimate false discovery rates, a later analysis permuted the HLA or CMV assignments 20 times. In a later analysis, co-occurring TCRs were grouped with DBSCAN, and TCRdist sequence similarity was added when clustering was performed within HLA-allele-positive subsets. Co-occurrence clustering excluded repertoires with fewer than 30,000 or more than 120,000 public chains, plus five with anomalous nucleotide sharing. Imported from immuneACCESS, the table was reduced by TCRdb to in-frame sequences with V and J called. These copies leave out some clones; in studies compared against another copy, an unresolved V gene accounts for under half, and the cause of the remainder is not known. D and trimming were read from the DNA, whereas the V and J calls and clone size are those reported in that table. The sample data list fewer than 200,000 clones, and over 60% of these were observed just once. Approximately 3% of the sample rests with the top ten.

Material: PBMCs. The TCR was taken from a woman in her twenties or thirties in good health and CMV-seronegative. The V gene is TRBV6-1 and the J gene is TRBJ1-1; no D gene is confidently identified. The CDR3 corresponds to CASSDRSEAFF. The DNA sequence is TGTGCCAGCAGTGACAGGTCTGAAGCTTTCTTT.